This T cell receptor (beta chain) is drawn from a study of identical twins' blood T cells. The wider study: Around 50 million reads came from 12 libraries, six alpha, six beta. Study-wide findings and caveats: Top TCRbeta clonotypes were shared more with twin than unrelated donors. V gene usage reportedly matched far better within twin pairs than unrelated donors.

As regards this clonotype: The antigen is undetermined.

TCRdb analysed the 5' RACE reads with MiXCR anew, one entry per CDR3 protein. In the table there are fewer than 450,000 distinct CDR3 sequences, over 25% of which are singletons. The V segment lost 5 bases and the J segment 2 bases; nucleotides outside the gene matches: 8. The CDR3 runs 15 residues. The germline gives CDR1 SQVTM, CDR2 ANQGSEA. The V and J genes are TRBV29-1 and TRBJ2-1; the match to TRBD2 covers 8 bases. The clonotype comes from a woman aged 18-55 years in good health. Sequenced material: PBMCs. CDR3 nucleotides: TGCAGCGTTTTCGGGTCGGGAGGGACCTACAATGAGCAGTTCTTC. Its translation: CSVFGSGGTYNEQFF.